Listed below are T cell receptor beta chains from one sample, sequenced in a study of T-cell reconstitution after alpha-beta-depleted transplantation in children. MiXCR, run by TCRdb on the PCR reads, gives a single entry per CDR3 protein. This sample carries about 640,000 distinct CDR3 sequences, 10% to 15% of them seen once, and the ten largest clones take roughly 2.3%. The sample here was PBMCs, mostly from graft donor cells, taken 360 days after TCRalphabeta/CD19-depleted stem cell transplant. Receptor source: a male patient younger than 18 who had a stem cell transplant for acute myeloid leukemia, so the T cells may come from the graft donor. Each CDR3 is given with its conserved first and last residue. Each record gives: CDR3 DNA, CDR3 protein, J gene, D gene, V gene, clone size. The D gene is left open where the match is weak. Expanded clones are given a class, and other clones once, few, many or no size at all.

TGCGCCAGCAGCCAAGCAACCCCGGGACAGGGGGCGAATGCCTACGAGCAGTACTTC | CASSQATPGQGANAYEQYF | TRBJ2-7 | TRBD1 | TRBV4-3 | few
TGTGCCAGCAGCGCCCAACAGGCAATAAGCAATCAGCCCCAGCATTTT | CASSAQQAISNQPQHF | TRBJ1-5 | - | TRBV7-8 | many
TGTGCCAGCAGTCCCGGGGACAGGAGGAACACCGGGGAGCTGTTTTTT | CASSPGDRRNTGELFF | TRBJ2-2 | TRBD1 | TRBV12-3/TRBV12-4 | many
TGTGCCAGCAGCGTAGACGCGACTAGCGCGCAGAAGACCCAGTACTTC | CASSVDATSAQKTQYF | TRBJ2-5 | TRBD2 | TRBV9 | few
TGTGCCAGCAGTTTTCACGGACAGGGCACAGATACGCAGTATTTT | CASSFHGQGTDTQYF | TRBJ2-3 | TRBD1 | TRBV28 | few
TGTGCCAGCAGCCAGCGGGAGAATAATGAGCAGTTCTTC | CASSQRENNEQFF | TRBJ2-1 | TRBD2 | TRBV12-3/TRBV12-4 | many
TGTGCCACCAGTGAGCTGCTTCCCGGGACAGCCTTCACAGATACGCAGTATTTT | CATSELLPGTAFTDTQYF | TRBJ2-3 | TRBD1 | TRBV24-1 | few
TGCAGCGCCGGGCTTTACAATGAGCAGTTCTTC | CSAGLYNEQFF | TRBJ2-1 | - | TRBV29-1 | many
TGTGCCAGCAGTTTAGCCTGGACAGGGGGTAGGGATGAGCAGTTCTTC | CASSLAWTGGRDEQFF | TRBJ2-1 | TRBD1 | TRBV12-3/TRBV12-4 | -
TGCGCCAGCAGCCGTATTGCTAGCGGCTTCTACAATGAGCAGTTCTTC | CASSRIASGFYNEQFF | TRBJ2-1 | TRBD2 | TRBV4-3 | -
TGTGCCACCAGTGAACCCCCCAGGGGGACTAGTTTTCCTGAGCAGTTCTTC | CATSEPPRGTSFPEQFF | TRBJ2-1 | - | TRBV24-1 | many
TGTGCCAGCAGTGAAAGGACTAGCGGTGACAATGAGCAGTTCTTC | CASSERTSGDNEQFF | TRBJ2-1 | TRBD2 | TRBV2 | -
TGTGCCAGCAGTTCATCCGGGACGGAGAATTCACCCCTCCACTTT | CASSSSGTENSPLHF | TRBJ1-6 | - | TRBV6-5 | -
TGTGCCAGCAGTTCCAGGACTTCCAGCAATCAGCCCCAGCATTTT | CASSSRTSSNQPQHF | TRBJ1-5 | - | TRBV6-5 | many
TGCGCCAGCAGTAGGCAGGGGGAAGAGACCCAGTACTTC | CASSRQGEETQYF | TRBJ2-5 | TRBD1 | TRBV5-1 | few
TGTGCCAGCAGCTTATTCGGGGTAACCAATGAGCAGTTCTTC | CASSLFGVTNEQFF | TRBJ2-1 | - | TRBV7-3 | -
TGCGCCAGCAGCTTGCGGGGGTCCACTAGCGGAGACAGCACAGATACGCAGTATTTT | CASSLRGSTSGDSTDTQYF | TRBJ2-3 | TRBD2 | TRBV5-1 | -
TGCAGTGCTTTGACAGGCACAGATACGCAGTATTTT | CSALTGTDTQYF | TRBJ2-3 | - | TRBV20-1 | many
TGCAGCGTGACGGTAGGGCTTGGAGCTTTCTTT | CSVTVGLGAFF | TRBJ1-1 | - | TRBV29-1 | -
TGCAGTGCTAGTCGACTAGCGGGAGGGCCTCGCGAGCAGTACTTC | CSASRLAGGPREQYF | TRBJ2-7 | TRBD2 | TRBV20-1 | -
TGCAGTGCTCCCGGGACAGGGGGCGAAGGTGAGCAGTTCTTC | CSAPGTGGEGEQFF | TRBJ2-1 | TRBD1 | TRBV20-1 | few
TGCGCCAGCAGCTTGGGGACTAGCGGCCCTTCCTTC | CASSLGTSGPSF | TRBJ2-7 | TRBD2 | TRBV5-1 | many
TGTGCCAGCAGTTCTCCCACCGGGACTAGATGGCAAGAGACCCAGTACTTC | CASSSPTGTRWQETQYF | TRBJ2-5 | TRBD2 | TRBV28 | -
TGCGCCAGCAGCTTGGTTCCTAGCGGTCTCAGGGGTGAGCAGTTCTTC | CASSLVPSGLRGEQFF | TRBJ2-1 | - | TRBV5-1 | many